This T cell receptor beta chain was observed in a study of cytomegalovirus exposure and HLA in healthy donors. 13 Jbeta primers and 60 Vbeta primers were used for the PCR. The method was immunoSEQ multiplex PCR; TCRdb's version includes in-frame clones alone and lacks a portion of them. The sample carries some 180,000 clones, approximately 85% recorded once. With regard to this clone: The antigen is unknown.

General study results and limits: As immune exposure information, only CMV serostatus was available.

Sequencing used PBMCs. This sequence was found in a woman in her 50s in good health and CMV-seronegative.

For the CDR3, the DNA is TGTGCCAGCAGTTACTCTCCGGGACAGGGCAATGAGCAGTTCTTC. Residues: CASSYSPGQGNEQFF. The chain recombines TRBV6-6 with TRBJ2-1; the match to TRBD1 covers 9 bases. With 0 bases clipped from V and 6 bases from J, the junction kept 3 bases outside the gene matches. This CDR3 is built from 15 residues. Germline V gene sequence: CDR1 MNHNY, CDR2 SVGAGI (reference sequence).